The rows below give T cell receptor beta chains drawn from one sample of a study of technical replicates of blood from a handful of donors. Only in-frame clones appear in the TCRdb table, and some are missing; sequencing was by immunoSEQ multiplex PCR. The sample includes fewer than 10,000 clones, around 91% of them seen just once. The sample was PBMCs. Source of these receptors: a human donor in good health. The CDR3 runs from the conserved cysteine through the conserved F or W. D genes are given only for firm matches. Not every row has a clone size; where given, it reads once, few, many or a size class.

V	length	J	size	D	CDR3	DNA
TRBV6-5	14	TRBJ1-1	once	TRBD1	CASSSGQGDTEAFF	TGTGCCAGCAGTTCGGGACAGGGTGACACTGAAGCTTTCTTT
TRBV28	16	TRBJ1-3	once	NA	CASLPGGDYSGNTIYF	TGTGCCAGCCTACCGGGGGGGGACTACTCTGGAAACACCATATATTTT
TRBV5-1	15	TRBJ2-7	NA	TRBD2	CASSLIAGGYYEQYF	TGCGCCAGCAGCTTGATAGCGGGAGGTTATTACGAGCAGTACTTC
TRBV4-1	12	TRBJ2-7	NA	NA	CASSQDLYEQYF	TGCGCCAGCAGCCAAGATCTATACGAGCAGTACTTC
TRBV7-2	13	TRBJ2-5	NA	NA	CASSLGQQETQYF	TGTGCCAGCAGCTTAGGACAGCAAGAGACCCAGTACTTC
TRBV25-1	13	TRBJ2-1	once	NA	CASRDSNYNEQFF	TGTGCCAGTCGTGACAGTAACTACAATGAGCAGTTCTTC
TRBV10-2	17	TRBJ1-1	NA	TRBD1	CASSDRRTGGANTEAFF	TGCGCCAGCAGTGATAGGAGGACAGGGGGCGCGAACACTGAAGCTTTCTTT
TRBV27	12	TRBJ1-1	NA	NA	CASKDQGTEAFF	TGTGCCAGCAAAGACCAGGGCACTGAAGCTTTCTTT
TRBV29-1	13	TRBJ2-1	NA	TRBD1	CSVTGTADNEQFF	TGCAGCGTTACCGGGACAGCCGACAATGAGCAGTTCTTC
TRBV29-1	18	TRBJ2-3	NA	TRBD1	CSVDGEPGTASSTDTQYF	TGCAGCGTTGATGGGGAGCCCGGGACAGCCTCTAGCACAGATACGCAGTATTTT
TRBV10-3	14	TRBJ2-7	once	TRBD1	CAISPGQSSYEQYF	TGTGCCATCAGTCCGGGACAGTCCTCCTACGAGCAGTACTTC
TRBV2	18	TRBJ2-2	NA	TRBD2	CASRGWTSGRLGTGELFF	TGTGCCAGCAGGGGATGGACTAGCGGGAGATTAGGCACCGGGGAGCTGTTTTTT
TRBV5-6	13	TRBJ1-2	NA	TRBD1	CASSGDRRYGYTF	TGTGCCAGCAGCGGGGACAGGAGATATGGCTACACCTTC
TRBV10-1	16	TRBJ2-6	NA	NA	CASSGADSYGANVLTF	TGCGCCAGCAGTGGCGCCGACAGCTATGGGGCCAACGTCCTGACTTTC
TRBV6-5	16	TRBJ2-5	once	TRBD2	CASSYPGTSGKETQYF	TGTGCCAGCAGTTATCCCGGGACTAGCGGTAAAGAGACCCAGTACTTC
TRBV30	11	TRBJ2-7	NA	NA	CAWSDRYEQYF	TGTGCCTGGAGTGACCGGTACGAGCAGTACTTC
TRBV9	15	TRBJ2-1	NA	TRBD1	CASSPQQGTYNEQFF	TGTGCCAGCAGCCCTCAACAGGGGACCTACAATGAGCAGTTCTTC